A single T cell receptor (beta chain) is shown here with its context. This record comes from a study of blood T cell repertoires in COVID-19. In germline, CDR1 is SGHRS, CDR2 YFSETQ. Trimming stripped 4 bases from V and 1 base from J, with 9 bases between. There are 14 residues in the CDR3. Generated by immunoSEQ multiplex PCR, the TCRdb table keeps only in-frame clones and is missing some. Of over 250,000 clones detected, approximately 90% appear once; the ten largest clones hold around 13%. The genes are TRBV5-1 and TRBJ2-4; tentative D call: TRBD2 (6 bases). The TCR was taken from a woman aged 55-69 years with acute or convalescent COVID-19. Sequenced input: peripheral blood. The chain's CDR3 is CASSRDSAKNIQYF. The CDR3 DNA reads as TGCGCCAGCAGCCGGGACTCCGCCAAAAACATTCAGTACTTC. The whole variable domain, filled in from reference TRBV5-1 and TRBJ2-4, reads KAGVTQTPRYLIKTRGQQVTLSCSPISGHRSVSWYQQTPGQGLQFLFEYFSETQRNKGNFPGRFSGRQFSNSRSEMNVSTLELGDSALYLCASSRDSAKNIQYFGAGTRLSVL.